The clone carrying this T cell receptor (beta chain) has more than one count but fewer than ten. Assay used: immunoSEQ multiplex PCR; TCRdb lists only in-frame clones, some missing. Of about 130,000 clones listed, about four fifths are singletons. This specimen belongs to a study of blood T cell repertoires in COVID-19. The germline V gene has CDR1 PRHDT and CDR2 FYEKMQ (reference sequence). Trimming left V 5 bases short and J 8 bases short, with 18 bases between. The CDR3 covers 14 residues. The source is a man in his sixties with acute or convalescent COVID-19. Sequenced sample: peripheral blood. V is TRBV13 and J is TRBJ1-2; D is uncertain. CDR3 region: CASSLRQAPGGYTF. The DNA of the CDR3 is TGTGCCAGCAGCCTCAGGCAGGCACCTGGAGGCTACACCTTC.